This is a list of T cell receptor beta chains from one sample in a study of T cell responses to AZD1222 COVID-19 vaccine. Generated by immunoSEQ multiplex PCR, the TCRdb table keeps only in-frame clones and is missing some. Among 150,000 to 160,000 clones listed, about nine tenths were seen once. The source material was peripheral blood, sampled after recovery from COVID-19. The source of these receptors is an adult who had recovered from COVID-19. The CDR3 runs from the conserved cysteine through the conserved F or W. Each record gives: V gene, J gene, D gene, clone size, CDR3 protein, CDR3 DNA. D genes are given only for firm matches. Rows give clone size only sometimes, using once, few, many, or a class for an expanded clone.

V: TRBV29-1
J: TRBJ2-7
D: -
size: -
CDR3: CSVEDPGSSYEQYF
DNA: TGCAGCGTTGAAGATCCGGGAAGCTCCTACGAGCAGTACTTC

V: TRBV5-4
J: TRBJ2-1
D: -
size: -
CDR3: CASSFGLFSSYNEQFF
DNA: TGTGCCAGCAGCTTTGGCCTTTTCAGCTCCTACAATGAGCAGTTCTTC

V: TRBV7-4
J: TRBJ2-1
D: -
size: -
CDR3: CASSLLDLQQFF
DNA: TGTGCCAGCAGCTTATTGGACCTACAGCAGTTCTTC

V: TRBV19
J: TRBJ1-1
D: -
size: -
CDR3: CASSEQLMTEAFF
DNA: TGTGCCAGTTCGGAACAGTTGATGACTGAAGCTTTCTTT

V: TRBV5-1
J: TRBJ2-5
D: TRBD2
size: -
CDR3: CASSSWTSGGVETQYF
DNA: TGCGCCAGCAGCTCCTGGACTAGCGGGGGTGTGGAGACCCAGTACTTC

V: TRBV9
J: TRBJ2-7
D: TRBD1
size: -
CDR3: CASSVGQGASYEQYF
DNA: TGTGCCAGCAGCGTAGGACAGGGGGCTAGCTACGAGCAGTACTTC

V: TRBV11-2
J: TRBJ2-3
D: -
size: -
CDR3: CASSLVQSTDTQYF
DNA: TGTGCCAGCAGCTTAGTACAGTCCACAGATACGCAGTATTTT

V: TRBV2
J: TRBJ2-7
D: -
size: once
CDR3: CASTLFVEQYF
DNA: TGTGCCAGCACCCTCTTCGTCGAGCAGTACTTC

V: TRBV7-2
J: TRBJ2-7
D: -
size: -
CDR3: CASSFRAGATSYEQYF
DNA: TGTGCCAGCAGCTTTCGTGCGGGGGCAACCTCCTACGAGCAGTACTTC

V: TRBV5-6
J: TRBJ1-6
D: -
size: -
CDR3: CASSPFRHFNSPLHF
DNA: TGTGCCAGCAGCCCTTTCCGACACTTTAATTCACCCCTCCACTTT

V: TRBV19
J: TRBJ1-1
D: -
size: -
CDR3: CASSINVRDAYTEAFF
DNA: TGTGCCAGTAGTATCAATGTCCGAGACGCTTACACTGAAGCTTTCTTT

V: TRBV29-1
J: TRBJ2-5
D: TRBD1
size: -
CDR3: CSVVGQQETQYF
DNA: TGCAGCGTTGTGGGACAGCAAGAGACCCAGTACTTC

V: TRBV21-1
J: TRBJ2-7
D: -
size: -
CDR3: CASPRGVVGSEQYF
DNA: TGTGCCAGCCCGAGGGGGGTGGTGGGTAGCGAGCAGTACTTC

V: TRBV10-3
J: TRBJ1-6
D: -
size: -
CDR3: CAIRQGESSPLHF
DNA: TGTGCCATCAGGCAGGGTGAAAGTTCACCCCTCCACTTT

V: TRBV2
J: TRBJ2-7
D: TRBD2
size: -
CDR3: CASSGEALGLAGLSYEQYF
DNA: TGTGCCAGCAGTGGAGAGGCCCTGGGGCTAGCGGGACTTTCCTACGAGCAGTACTTC

V: TRBV19
J: TRBJ1-2
D: TRBD1
size: -
CDR3: CASSMKTGGTYGYTF
DNA: TGTGCCAGTAGTATGAAAACAGGGGGCACCTATGGCTACACCTTC

V: TRBV20-1
J: TRBJ1-5
D: -
size: -
CDR3: CSDRVNQPQHF
DNA: TGCAGTGACAGGGTTAATCAGCCCCAGCATTTT

V: TRBV9
J: TRBJ2-3
D: TRBD2
size: -
CDR3: CASSEGLAAQGETDTQYF
DNA: TGTGCCAGCAGCGAGGGACTAGCGGCCCAGGGGGAGACAGATACGCAGTATTTT

V: TRBV5-1
J: TRBJ2-7
D: -
size: -
CDR3: CASSFGGPYEQYF
DNA: TGCGCCAGCAGCTTTGGAGGACCCTACGAGCAGTACTTC

V: TRBV5-1
J: TRBJ1-1
D: -
size: -
CDR3: CASSQRQSWNTEAFF
DNA: TGCGCCAGCAGCCAGAGACAGTCCTGGAACACTGAAGCTTTCTTT

V: TRBV18
J: TRBJ1-2
D: TRBD1
size: -
CDR3: CASSPRDRANYGYTF
DNA: TGTGCCAGCTCACCACGGGACAGGGCTAACTATGGCTACACCTTC

V: TRBV7-8
J: TRBJ2-1
D: -
size: -
CDR3: CASSLRGGGSEQFF
DNA: TGTGCCAGCAGCTTAAGGGGAGGAGGGTCTGAGCAGTTCTTC

V: TRBV19
J: TRBJ1-1
D: -
size: -
CDR3: CASSMKVGTEAFF
DNA: TGTGCCAGTAGTATGAAGGTAGGGACTGAAGCTTTCTTT

V: TRBV3-1/TRBV3-2
J: TRBJ2-5
D: -
size: -
CDR3: CASSRQSFQETQYF
DNA: TGTGCCAGCAGTCGCCAGTCCTTCCAAGAGACCCAGTACTTC

V: TRBV4-1
J: TRBJ2-2
D: -
size: once
CDR3: CASSQFEGVTGELFF
DNA: TGCGCCAGCAGCCAATTTGAGGGAGTCACCGGGGAGCTGTTTTTT